The rows below give T cell receptor beta chains drawn from one sample of a study of blood T cell repertoires in COVID-19. Clones were sequenced by immunoSEQ multiplex PCR, and TCRdb holds only the in-frame ones, with some missing. The table records 50,000 to 65,000 clones, approximately 70% of them present only once. Sequencing was carried out using PBMCs or T cells enriched from blood (not recorded which). Source of these receptors: a woman aged 55-69 years who had been exposed to COVID-19. Each CDR3 is given with its conserved first and last residue. Fields, in order: J gene, clone size, V gene, D gene, CDR3 protein, CDR3 DNA. D genes are given only for firm matches. Part of the rows lack a size; the others show once, few, many or a class for expanded clones.

TRBJ1-1 NA TRBV19 NA CASSTQVSGTPRDTEAFF TGTGCCAGTAGTACCCAAGTTTCGGGGACTCCGAGGGACACTGAAGCTTTCTTT
TRBJ1-5 NA TRBV19 NA CASSIEGNQPQHF TGTGCCAGTAGTATTGAGGGCAATCAGCCCCAGCATTTT
TRBJ1-5 few TRBV2 NA CASSAGSFQPQHF TGTGCCAGCAGTGCAGGTTCGTTTCAGCCCCAGCATTTT
TRBJ2-2 once TRBV28 TRBD1 CASRTTGGPYSNTGELFF TGTGCCAGCAGGACAACAGGGGGACCCTACTCGAACACCGGGGAGCTGTTTTTT
TRBJ2-5 NA TRBV6-5 NA CASKGHSRETQYF TGTGCCAGCAAAGGACATTCACGGGAGACCCAGTACTTC
TRBJ2-7 few TRBV7-8 TRBD1 CASSLGGTGYEQYF TGTGCCAGCAGCTTAGGAGGGACAGGGTACGAGCAGTACTTC
TRBJ2-1 NA TRBV13 TRBD2 CASSLGGTGPYNEQFF TGTGCCAGCAGCTTGGGGGGGACCGGACCCTACAATGAGCAGTTCTTC
TRBJ2-1 NA TRBV15 TRBD2 CATRRGGSYNEQFF TGTGCCACCCGTCGGGGGGGGTCCTACAATGAGCAGTTCTTC
TRBJ2-7 NA TRBV23-1 TRBD2 CASLRVDQREFEQYF TGCGCCAGCCTACGAGTCGACCAGCGGGAGTTCGAGCAGTACTTC
TRBJ2-2 NA TRBV6-1 NA CASSDAVENTGELFF TGTGCCAGCAGTGATGCGGTCGAAAACACCGGGGAGCTGTTTTTT
TRBJ1-1 NA TRBV10-1 NA CASSDSGGLEAFF TGCGCCAGCAGTGATTCGGGGGGACTTGAAGCTTTCTTT
TRBJ1-2 NA TRBV29-1 NA CSVRQAQYGYTF TGCAGCGTCCGACAGGCCCAATATGGCTACACCTTC
TRBJ2-5 NA TRBV29-1 TRBD2 CSATSRETQYF TGCAGCGCGACTAGCAGGGAGACCCAGTACTTC
TRBJ1-2 NA TRBV28 TRBD1 CASSLAGGASGYTF TGTGCCAGCAGTTTAGCAGGGGGCGCCTCTGGCTACACCTTC
TRBJ2-1 NA TRBV27 TRBD2 CASSRDGGAGEQFF TGTGCCAGCAGTCGAGACGGGGGGGCAGGTGAGCAGTTCTTC
TRBJ2-2 NA TRBV6-5 NA CASRQGRDTGELFF TGTGCCAGCAGACAGGGTAGGGACACCGGGGAGCTGTTTTTT
TRBJ2-1 NA TRBV9 NA CASSVGASVDEQFF TGTGCCAGCAGCGTAGGGGCTAGCGTCGATGAGCAGTTCTTC
TRBJ1-1 once TRBV2 TRBD1 CASTRDRGEAFF TGTGCCAGCACCCGGGACAGGGGCGAAGCTTTCTTT
TRBJ2-3 NA TRBV7-9 TRBD2 CASSLAASGDTDTQYF TGTGCCAGCAGCTTAGCTGCTAGCGGGGACACAGATACGCAGTATTTT
TRBJ2-7 NA TRBV6-5 NA CASSHNLYEQYF TGTGCCAGCAGTCACAATCTCTACGAGCAGTACTTC
TRBJ2-7 NA TRBV25-1 NA CASIGGARREQYF TGTGCCAGCATAGGAGGGGCCCGGCGGGAGCAGTACTTC
TRBJ2-3 NA TRBV7-6 TRBD1 CASSARTGSTDTQYF TGTGCCAGCAGCGCCCGGACAGGCAGCACAGATACGCAGTATTTT
TRBJ2-3 NA TRBV27 TRBD2 CASRLGLAGTDTQYF TGTGCCAGCAGACTTGGACTAGCTGGCACAGATACGCAGTATTTT
TRBJ1-4 once TRBV7-9 NA CASSPSQGREKLFF TGTGCCAGCAGCCCGTCCCAGGGGCGCGAAAAACTGTTTTTT
TRBJ2-5 NA TRBV18 TRBD1 CASSPLGGPRETQYF TGTGCCAGCTCACCATTAGGGGGCCCTCGGGAGACCCAGTACTTC
TRBJ1-5 few TRBV27 TRBD1 CASSLSKGNRGVNQPQHF TGTGCCAGCAGTTTATCGAAAGGGAACAGGGGCGTCAATCAGCCCCAGCATTTT
TRBJ1-5 NA TRBV28 TRBD1 CASSFATGNQPQHF TGTGCCAGCAGTTTTGCGACAGGGAATCAGCCCCAGCATTTT
TRBJ2-1 few TRBV7-2 TRBD2 CASGRASGGNEQFF TGTGCCAGCGGGCGGGCCTCGGGAGGTAATGAGCAGTTCTTC
TRBJ1-2 NA TRBV7-9 TRBD1 CASSQSQGGPNYGYTF TGTGCCAGCAGCCAGTCCCAGGGGGGTCCCAACTATGGCTACACCTTC
TRBJ1-1 NA TRBV5-4 TRBD1 CASSAGQLNTEAFF TGTGCCAGCAGCGCGGGACAGCTGAACACTGAAGCTTTCTTT
TRBJ1-1 NA TRBV14 NA CASSRPGRAVNTEAFF TGTGCCAGCAGCCGCCCAGGGAGGGCGGTGAACACTGAAGCTTTCTTT
TRBJ1-1 NA TRBV12-3/TRBV12-4 TRBD1 CASRTGQGLEAFF TGTGCCAGCAGGACCGGACAGGGCCTTGAAGCTTTCTTT
TRBJ2-3 NA TRBV30 TRBD2 CAWSGSGSRDTQYF TGTGCCTGGAGTGGGAGCGGGAGTAGAGATACGCAGTATTTT
TRBJ1-1 few TRBV5-1 NA CASSSGGTEAFF TGCGCCAGCAGCTCGGGGGGCACTGAAGCTTTCTTT
TRBJ1-1 once TRBV9 NA CASSVALGGSNTEAFF TGTGCCAGCAGCGTAGCCCTCGGGGGTTCGAACACTGAAGCTTTCTTT
TRBJ1-2 NA TRBV4-3 NA CASSQEAQPRGGYTF TGCGCCAGCAGCCAAGAGGCCCAACCCCGGGGTGGCTACACCTTC
TRBJ2-3 NA TRBV2 TRBD1 CASSEYRGNTQYF TGTGCCAGCAGTGAATACAGGGGAAATACGCAGTATTTT
TRBJ2-3 once TRBV30 TRBD2 CAWKLAGGTDTQYF TGTGCCTGGAAGTTAGCGGGGGGCACAGATACGCAGTATTTT
TRBJ1-6 once TRBV9 NA CASSLRGGSEGSPLHF TGTGCCAGCAGTCTTCGCGGGGGGTCCGAGGGGTCACCCCTCCACTTT
TRBJ2-3 NA TRBV7-8 TRBD1 CASSKQGVGADTQYF TGTGCCAGCAGCAAACAGGGGGTTGGGGCAGATACGCAGTATTTT
TRBJ2-7 NA TRBV7-6 NA CASSLSARASYEQYF TGTGCCAGCAGCTTATCTGCCAGGGCGTCCTACGAGCAGTACTTC